The 21 T cell receptor beta chains below all came from one sample that was sequenced in a study of radiotherapy plus CTLA-4 blockade in lung cancer. TCRdb keeps only in-frame clones here, not all; method: immunoSEQ multiplex PCR. The sample lists about 25,000 clones, 70% to 75% occurring once. The source was peripheral blood, collected from a patient treated with radiotherapy plus ipilimumab. These receptors originate from a human donor with non-small cell lung cancer whose response to radiotherapy plus ipilimumab could not be evaluated.

The chain couples TRBV29-1 to TRBJ2-5, with TRBD1 identical over 12 bases. The germline gives CDR1 SQVTM, CDR2 ANQGSEA. This CDR3 has 16 residues. The ends lost 8 bases at V and 4 bases at J; junction bases unmatched: 14. The CDR3 bases are TGCAGCTTATTCCAACCGGGACAGGGGGCTCGAGAGACCCAGTACTTC. It is translated as CSLFQPGQGARETQYF.

The rearrangement joins TRBV9 to TRBJ2-7; tentative D call: TRBD1 (5 bases). This CDR3 has 16 residues. Trimming removed 0 bases at V and 5 bases at J, with 18 bases between. Germline V gene data show CDR1 as SGDLS and CDR2 as YYNGEE. CDR3 loop: CASSVASQGKGNEQYF. The CDR3 nucleotides read TGTGCCAGCAGCGTAGCGTCCCAGGGTAAAGGGAACGAGCAGTACTTC.

This clone was seen once. The chain recombines TRBV7-9 with TRBJ1-2, with D possibly matching TRBD1 (5 bases). Germline V lookup: CDR1 SEHNR, CDR2 FQNEAQ (reference sequence). The CDR3 has 12 residues. The V end lost 5 bases, the J end lost 9 bases, and 13 bases lay between the germline ends. CDR3: CASSLREGRYTF. CDR3 DNA sequence: TGTGCCAGCAGCCTCCGGGAGGGACGCTACACCTTC.

To note about this clone: Other DNA sequences in the same sample also yield this CDR3. This chain's CDR3 is CASSFQNYEQYF. The DNA of the CDR3 is TGTGCCAGCAGTTTCCAGAACTACGAGCAGTACTTC. This chain uses TRBV28 with TRBJ2-7; no reliable D call. This CDR3 is built from 12 residues. Germline V gives CDR1 MDHEN, CDR2 SYDVKM. V was trimmed by 3 bases and J by 3 bases, leaving 6 bases between them.

This sequence joins TRBV5-1 and TRBJ2-1; D is perhaps TRBD2 (6 bases). CDR3 size: 16 residues. CDR1 is SGHRS, CDR2 YFSETQ, per germline. Trimming stripped 2 bases from V and 7 bases from J, with 19 bases between. The CDR3 region has the DNA TGCGCCAGCAGCTTATCCCCCCTTGGAGGGTTAAATGAGCAGTTCTTC. Translation gives CASSLSPLGGLNEQFF.

This chain uses TRBV28 with TRBJ1-1; D unclear. Per the germline V gene, CDR1 is MDHEN and CDR2 is SYDVKM. The CDR3 has 16 amino acids. V gave up 3 bases and J gave up 11 bases, with 25 bases separating them. The CDR3 coding sequence is TGTGCCAGCAGTTTTCCCCAGGCCCGCATTGTTTTTCGGGCTTTCTTT. Its translation is CASSFPQARIVFRAFF.

This chain connects TRBV10-1 to TRBJ2-3, with TRBD2 matching over 8 bases. The germline CDR1 and CDR2 sequences are WNHNN and SYGVQD (reference sequence). V was pared by 2 bases and J by 2 bases, with 9 bases of the junction left unmatched. This CDR3 has 17 amino acids. The DNA for the CDR3 is TGCGCCAGCAGTGAGGGTCGTACTAGCGGATACACAGATACGCAGTATTTT. Its protein product is CASSEGRTSGYTDTQYF.

The chain has TRBV19 and TRBJ2-2, with D maybe TRBD1 (5 bases). CDR1 LNHDA and CDR2 SQIVND come from the germline V gene (reference sequence). The CDR3 runs to 14 residues. Between the trimmed V and J ends, which lost 3 bases and 1 base, there was a span of 6 bases. CDR3: CASSIRGNTGELFF. CDR3 DNA sequence: TGTGCCAGTAGTATTAGGGGGAACACCGGGGAGCTGTTTTTT. The full variable domain, completed using reference TRBV19 and TRBJ2-2, is DGGITQSPKYLFRKEGQNVTLSCEQNLNHDAMYWYRQDPGQGLRLIYYSQIVNDFQKGDIAEGYSVSREKKESFPLTVTSAQKNPTAFYLCASSIRGNTGELFFGEGSRLTVL.

This clone was detected once. The chain joins TRBV5-1 to TRBJ1-1, with 9 bases matching TRBD1. The CDR3 spans 15 residues. Germline assignment: CDR1 SGHRS and CDR2 YFSETQ. With V trimmed by 0 bases and J by 3 bases, 3 bases remained unmatched. CDR3 in amino acids: CASSLVTGGYTEAFF. DNA of the CDR3: TGCGCCAGCAGCTTGGTTACAGGGGGCTACACTGAAGCTTTCTTT.

The chain has TRBV27 and TRBJ2-5; unclear D gene. Germline V CDR1 and CDR2: MNHEY, SMNVEV (reference sequence). The CDR3 sequence is 13 residues long. V lost 0 bases, J lost 1 base, and 3 bases lay in between. The CDR3 DNA follows: TGTGCCAGCAGTTTATCTCGCCAAGAGACCCAGTACTTC. Residues: CASSLSRQETQYF.

J is TRBJ2-2 and V is TRBV28; TRBD2 might be the D (5 bases). The CDR3 runs 15 residues. With 2 bases removed from V and 5 bases from J, the gap between germline ends came to 12 bases. CDR1 MDHEN and CDR2 SYDVKM come from the germline V gene. This CDR3 is CASSLPGMGTGELFF. The CDR3 bases are TGTGCCAGCAGTTTACCCGGGATGGGGACCGGGGAGCTGTTTTTT.

The gene calls are TRBV2 and TRBJ2-1, with 10 bases identical to TRBD2. CDR1 SNHLY and CDR2 FYNNEI come from the germline V gene. V lost 6 bases to trimming and J lost 6 bases; unmatched junction nucleotides: 8. The CDR3 contains 15 residues. The CDR3 spells CASSGATSGSNEQFF. The CDR3 region has the DNA TGTGCCAGCAGCGGGGCGACTAGCGGGTCCAATGAGCAGTTCTTC.

V and J are TRBV7-9 and TRBJ2-1; the match to TRBD1 covers 12 bases. The J segment lost 8 bases and the V segment lost 5 bases, leaving 13 bases of the junction unmatched. CDR1 SEHNR and CDR2 FQNEAQ come from the germline V gene (reference sequence). The CDR3 spans 17 residues. CDR3 coding DNA: TGTGCCAGCAGCGCCCGGTCCGGGACAGGGGGCTTCTATGAGCAGTTCTTC. Amino acids: CASSARSGTGGFYEQFF.

This chain uses TRBV14 with TRBJ2-7, with 9 bases lining up with TRBD1. The CDR3 length is 17 residues. Germline V CDR1 and CDR2: SGHDN, FVKESK. The J segment lost 11 bases and the V segment lost 3 bases, leaving 20 bases of the junction unmatched. For the CDR3, the DNA is TGTGCCAGCAGCCAGAGGGGTCGGACGCGACAGGGGGGTTTTAAGTACTTC. Amino acids: CASSQRGRTRQGGFKYF.

The J gene is TRBJ2-7, the V gene TRBV21-1; the D call in the table, TRBD2, was not verified against the DNA. TRBV21-1 is shown as a pseudogene. The CDR3 sequence is 21 residues long. The CDR3 region is CASSKVYILWAGGEFHYEQYF. The CDR3 coding sequence is TGTGCCAGCAGCAAAGTCTACATCTTATGGGCGGGAGGAGAGTTTCACTACGAGCAGTACTTC.

The rearrangement links TRBV6-5 to TRBJ1-1; D is uncertain. The V end lost 7 bases, the J end lost 4 bases, and 19 bases lay between the germline ends. Germline values: CDR1 MNHEY, CDR2 SVGAGI. The CDR3 is 15 amino acids. Written as DNA, the CDR3 is TGTGCCAGCACCAGAGCCCATCGGGGTGGCACTGAAGCTTTCTTT. It codes for CASTRAHRGGTEAFF.

There are a few counts of this clone. The chain employs TRBV28 and TRBJ2-6, with a weak D call TRBD1 (5 bases). V lost 5 bases and J lost 0, with 11 bases in between. CDR1 is MDHEN, CDR2 SYDVKM, per germline. This CDR3 has 16 amino acids. CDR3 loop: CASSIGHDSGANVLTF. In DNA, the CDR3 is TGTGCCAGCAGTATAGGACATGACTCTGGGGCCAACGTCCTGACTTTC.

The gene calls are TRBV19 and TRBJ2-5, with 8 bases matching TRBD1. Judging by the DNA end, TRBJ2-7 fits better; the J call may be wrong. CDR3 length: 15 amino acids. Germline V gene data show CDR1 as LNHDA and CDR2 as SQIVND (reference sequence). CDR3 sequence reads: CASSIGAGGVYEQYF. CDR3 nucleotides: TGTGCCAGTAGTATAGGGGCAGGGGGCGTTTACGAGCAGTACTTC.

The V and J genes are TRBV27 and TRBJ1-1; the match to TRBD1 covers 12 bases. Germline trimming cut 3 bases from V and 8 bases from J; bases unmatched to any gene: 7. Per the germline V gene, CDR1 is MNHEY and CDR2 is SMNVEV (reference sequence). The CDR3 runs 15 residues. The CDR3 spells CASSLYPGQGAEAFF. The CDR3 DNA sequence: TGTGCCAGCAGTTTGTACCCGGGACAGGGGGCCGAAGCTTTCTTT.

This chain links TRBV19 with TRBJ1-5, with D unclear. The germline V gene encodes CDR1 LNHDA and CDR2 SQIVND (reference sequence). The CDR3 is made up of 13 amino acids. V gave up 0 bases and J gave up 9 bases, with 9 bases separating them. The CDR3 spells CASSIDAGGPQHF. The CDR3 DNA follows: TGTGCCAGTAGTATAGATGCCGGTGGGCCCCAGCATTTT.

The rearrangement links TRBV7-9 to TRBJ2-1, with 7 bases matching TRBD2. Germline V lookup: CDR1 SEHNR, CDR2 FQNEAQ (reference sequence). Trimming at V came to 10 bases and at J to 1 base, leaving 4 bases not matched to a gene. This CDR3 spans 13 amino acids. CDR3 nucleotide sequence: TGTGCCACCGGGAGGAGGTCCTACAATGAGCAGTTCTTC. Translated, it gives CATGRRSYNEQFF.